The sample holds a few counts of the clone carrying this T cell receptor beta chain. Its antigen is as yet unknown. Germline V gene data show CDR1 as SQVTM and CDR2 as ANQGSEA. This CDR3 has 13 amino acids. V shed 6 bases, J shed 5 bases, and the junction held 6 bases outside the gene matches. The data stem from a study of beta chain features in type 1 diabetes. A sort by CD45RO/CCR7/CD25/CD127/CD95/CD27 yielded CD4+ naive, central memory, regulatory and stem cell-like memory cells. The authors obtained over 98% purity in all sorted populations. General study findings and limits: Type 1 diabetes patients showed a moderate but significant shortening of TCRB CDR3s in all four CD4+ subsets. For patients, the naive, central memory and Treg TCRB repertoires appeared more alike than for healthy donors.

Every bit of the isolated RNA underwent reverse transcription, so sequencing read expressed TCRB transcripts. This table comes from immunoSEQ multiplex PCR, and its TCRdb copy is limited to in-frame clones, with some not included. The sample contains 310,000 or so clones, over 12% of which appear only once. The chain uses TRBV29-1 and TRBJ2-1, with 8 nucleotides matching TRBD2. Sequenced material: naive CD4+ T cells from blood. The clonotype originates from a man between 18 and 29 years old with type 1 diabetes. The CDR3 protein is CSVVRTSNNEQFF. In nucleotides, the CDR3 is TGCAGCGTCGTTAGGACTAGCAACAATGAGCAGTTCTTC.